This TCR beta chain appears in the sequencing data of a study of T cell responses to AZD1222 COVID-19 vaccine. Study results and limitations: The sample set comprised mostly white British donors with more females, and clonal diversity was possibly underestimated. Recipients of AZD1222 seropositive at baseline numbered only 6 or 7.

Assay: immunoSEQ multiplex PCR; the TCRdb copy retains only in-frame clones and omits some. The sample has tens of thousands of clones, 81% seen once. The V gene's germline CDR1 is SQVTM and CDR2 ANQGSEA. This CDR3 has 18 residues. The V end lost 6 bases, the J end lost 1 base, and 27 bases lay between the germline ends. As regards this clone: As yet, its antigen is unknown.

This sequence joins TRBV29-1 and TRBJ1-2; D remains ambiguous. The sequencing used peripheral blood, collected 28 days after the second AZD1222 dose. This clonotype originated in an adult who received the AZD1222 COVID-19 vaccine. CDR3 DNA: TGCAGCGTCGCGACCGTCGGGTACCCGACGACCCTTAACTATGGCTACACCTTC. This translates into CSVATVGYPTTLNYGYTF.